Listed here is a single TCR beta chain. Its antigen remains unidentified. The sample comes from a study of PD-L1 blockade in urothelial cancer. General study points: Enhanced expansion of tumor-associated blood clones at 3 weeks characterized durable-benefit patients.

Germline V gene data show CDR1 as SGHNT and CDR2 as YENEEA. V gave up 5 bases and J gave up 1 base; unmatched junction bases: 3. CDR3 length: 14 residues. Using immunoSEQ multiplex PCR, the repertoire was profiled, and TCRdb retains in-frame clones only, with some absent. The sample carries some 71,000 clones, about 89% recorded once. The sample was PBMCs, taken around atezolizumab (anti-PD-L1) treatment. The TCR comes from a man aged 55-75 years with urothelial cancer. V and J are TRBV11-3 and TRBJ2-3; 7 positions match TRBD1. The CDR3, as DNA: TGTGCCAGCAGCAAGGGACAGCGCACAGATACGCAGTATTTT. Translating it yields CASSKGQRTDTQYF.